This TCR beta chain came from a study of T cells in Graves' hyperthyroidism and ophthalmopathy. Graves' hyperthyroidism was deemed stable absent ophthalmopathy progression within 18 months. From RNA transcripts, TCR beta CDR3 regions were amplified. HTBI primers were the set used in a first-round RT-PCR of the TCR CDR3. TCRdb processed the multiplex PCR reads anew with MiXCR; each CDR3 protein has one entry. The sample lists about 400,000 distinct CDR3 sequences; roughly 25% were seen once. Study findings and constraints: In simple terms, a model built on 13 V-J features told ophthalmopathy apart from stable hyperthyroidism.

Trimming took 1 base from V and 4 from J, leaving 22 bases between them. The CDR3 length is 18 residues. Points on this clonotype: Its specificity is not known.

What was sequenced was blood. The clonotype comes from a man aged 45-65 years with Graves' hyperthyroidism. The chain couples TRBV12-3 or TRBV12-4 to TRBJ1-2; D possibly corresponds to TRBD1 (5 bases). The CDR3 region is CASSLGGGQGRVTYGYTF. The CDR3 coding sequence is TGTGCCAGCAGTTTAGGGGGAGGTCAGGGTCGAGTCACCTATGGCTACACCTTC.